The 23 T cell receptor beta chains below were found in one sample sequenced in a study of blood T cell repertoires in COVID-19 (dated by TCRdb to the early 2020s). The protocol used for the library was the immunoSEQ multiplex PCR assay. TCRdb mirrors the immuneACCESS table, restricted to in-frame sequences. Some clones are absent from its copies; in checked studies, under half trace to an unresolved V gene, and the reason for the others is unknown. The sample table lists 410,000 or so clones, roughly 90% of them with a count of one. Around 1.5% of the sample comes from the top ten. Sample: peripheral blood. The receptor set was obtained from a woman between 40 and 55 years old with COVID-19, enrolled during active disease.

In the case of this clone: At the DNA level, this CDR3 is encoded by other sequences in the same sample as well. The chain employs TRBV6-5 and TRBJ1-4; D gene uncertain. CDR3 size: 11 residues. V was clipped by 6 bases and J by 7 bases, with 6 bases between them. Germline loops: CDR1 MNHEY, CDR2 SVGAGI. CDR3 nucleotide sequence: TGTGCCAGCAGCCCCGGTGAAAAACTGTTTTTT. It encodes CASSPGEKLFF.

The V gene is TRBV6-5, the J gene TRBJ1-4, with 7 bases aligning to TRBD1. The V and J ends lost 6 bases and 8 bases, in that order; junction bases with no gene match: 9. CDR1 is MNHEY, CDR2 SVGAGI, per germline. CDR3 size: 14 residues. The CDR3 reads CASSQGGAWEKLFF. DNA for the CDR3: TGTGCCAGCAGCCAGGGGGGCGCCTGGGAAAAACTGTTTTTT.

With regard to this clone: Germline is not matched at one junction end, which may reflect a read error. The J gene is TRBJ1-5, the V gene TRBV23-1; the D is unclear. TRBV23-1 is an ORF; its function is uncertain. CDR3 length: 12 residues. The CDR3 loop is CASSHSIQPQHF. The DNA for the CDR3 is TGCGCCAGCAGTCATAGCATTCAGCCCCAGCATTTT.

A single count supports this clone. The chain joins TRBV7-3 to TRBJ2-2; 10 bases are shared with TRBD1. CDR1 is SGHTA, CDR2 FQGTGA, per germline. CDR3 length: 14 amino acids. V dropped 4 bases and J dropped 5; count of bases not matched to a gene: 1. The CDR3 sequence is CASSSDRGTGELFF. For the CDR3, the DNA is TGTGCCAGCAGCTCGGACAGGGGGACCGGGGAGCTGTTTTTT.

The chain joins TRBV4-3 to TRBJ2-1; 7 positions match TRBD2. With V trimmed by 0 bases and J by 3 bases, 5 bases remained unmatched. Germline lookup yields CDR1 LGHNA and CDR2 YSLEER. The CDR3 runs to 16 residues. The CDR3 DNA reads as TGCGCCAGCAGCCAAGAGCCCAGCGGGGACTACAATGAGCAGTTCTTC. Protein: CASSQEPSGDYNEQFF.

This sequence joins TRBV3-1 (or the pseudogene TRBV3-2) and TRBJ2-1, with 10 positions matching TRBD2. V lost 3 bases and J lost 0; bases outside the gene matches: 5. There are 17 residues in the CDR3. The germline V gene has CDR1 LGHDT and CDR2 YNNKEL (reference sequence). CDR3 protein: CASSHLLAGLSYNEQFF. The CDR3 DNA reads TGTGCCAGCAGCCACCTACTAGCGGGGCTCTCCTACAATGAGCAGTTCTTC.

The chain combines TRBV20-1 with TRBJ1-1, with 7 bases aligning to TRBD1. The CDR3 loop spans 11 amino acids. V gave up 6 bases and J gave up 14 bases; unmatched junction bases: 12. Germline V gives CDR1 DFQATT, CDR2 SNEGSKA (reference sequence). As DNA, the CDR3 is TGCAGTGCCACCAGGGACAGACCTCCCTTCTTT. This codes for CSATRDRPPFF.

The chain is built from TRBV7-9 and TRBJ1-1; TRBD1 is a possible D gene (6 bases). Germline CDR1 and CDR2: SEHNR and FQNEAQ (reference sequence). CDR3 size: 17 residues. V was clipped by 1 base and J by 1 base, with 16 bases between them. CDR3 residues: CASSLGLRQGKNTEAFF. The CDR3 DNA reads TGTGCCAGCAGCTTAGGGTTGCGGCAGGGGAAGAACACTGAAGCTTTCTTT.

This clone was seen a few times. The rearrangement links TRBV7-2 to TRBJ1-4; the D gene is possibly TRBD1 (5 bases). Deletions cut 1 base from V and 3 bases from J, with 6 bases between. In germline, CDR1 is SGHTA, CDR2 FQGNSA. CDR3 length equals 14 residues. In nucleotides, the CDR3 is TGTGCCAGCAGCTTAGGCAGGGCTAATGAAAAACTGTTTTTT. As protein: CASSLGRANEKLFF.

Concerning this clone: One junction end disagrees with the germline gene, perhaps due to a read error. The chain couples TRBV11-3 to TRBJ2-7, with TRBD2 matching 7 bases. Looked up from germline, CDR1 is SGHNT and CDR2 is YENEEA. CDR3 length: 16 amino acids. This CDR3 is CASSPWRTGGLYGQYF. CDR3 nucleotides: TGTGCCAGCAGCCCGTGGCGCACGGGAGGCCTCTACGGGCAGTACTTC.

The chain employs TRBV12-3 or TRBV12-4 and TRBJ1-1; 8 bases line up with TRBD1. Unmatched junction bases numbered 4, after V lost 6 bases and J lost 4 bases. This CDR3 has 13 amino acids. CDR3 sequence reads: CASSRQGFTEAFF. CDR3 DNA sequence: TGTGCCAGCAGCAGACAGGGGTTCACTGAAGCTTTCTTT.

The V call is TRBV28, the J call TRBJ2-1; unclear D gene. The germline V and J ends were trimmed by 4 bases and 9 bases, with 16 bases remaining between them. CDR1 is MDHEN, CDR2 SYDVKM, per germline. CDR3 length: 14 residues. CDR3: CASSSPPLAGEQFF. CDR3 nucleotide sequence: TGTGCCAGCAGTTCCCCCCCCTTAGCCGGTGAGCAGTTCTTC. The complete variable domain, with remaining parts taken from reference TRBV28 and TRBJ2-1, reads DVKVTQSSRYLVKRTGEKVFLECVQDMDHENMFWYRQDPGLGLRLIYFSYDVKMKEKGDIPEGYSVSREKKERFSLILESASTNQTSMYLCASSSPPLAGEQFFGPGTRLTVL.

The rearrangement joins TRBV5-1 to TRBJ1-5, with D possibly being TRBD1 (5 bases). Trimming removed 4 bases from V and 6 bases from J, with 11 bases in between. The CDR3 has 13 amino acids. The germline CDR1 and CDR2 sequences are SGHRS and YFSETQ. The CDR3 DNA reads TGCGCCAGCAGCGGCCGGGGGTTTCAGCCCCAGCATTTT. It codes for CASSGRGFQPQHF.

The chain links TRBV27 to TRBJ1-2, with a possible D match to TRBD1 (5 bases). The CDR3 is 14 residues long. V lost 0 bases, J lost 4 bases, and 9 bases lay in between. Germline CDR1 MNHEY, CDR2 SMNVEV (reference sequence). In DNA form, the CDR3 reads TGTGCCAGCAGTTTATCGTCAGGGTCCTATGGCTACACCTTC. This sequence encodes CASSLSSGSYGYTF.

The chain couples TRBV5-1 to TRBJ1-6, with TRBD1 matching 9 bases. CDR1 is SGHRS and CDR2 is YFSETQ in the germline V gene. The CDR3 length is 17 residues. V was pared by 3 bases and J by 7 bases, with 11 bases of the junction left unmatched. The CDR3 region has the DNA TGCGCCAGCAGCTCTAGGCCGGTGGGACAGGGAAATTCACCCCTCCACTTT. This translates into CASSSRPVGQGNSPLHF.

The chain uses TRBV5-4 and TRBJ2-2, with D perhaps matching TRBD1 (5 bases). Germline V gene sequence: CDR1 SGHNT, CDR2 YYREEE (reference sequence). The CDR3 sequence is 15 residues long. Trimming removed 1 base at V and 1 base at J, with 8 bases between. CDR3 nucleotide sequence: TGTGCCAGCAGCTTGATGCAGGGGAACACCGGGGAGCTGTTTTTT. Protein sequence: CASSLMQGNTGELFF.

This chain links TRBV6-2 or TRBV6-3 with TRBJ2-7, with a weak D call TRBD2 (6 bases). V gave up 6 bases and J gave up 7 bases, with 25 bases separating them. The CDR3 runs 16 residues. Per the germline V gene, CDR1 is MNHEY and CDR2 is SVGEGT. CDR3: CASSPVTAPSAGEQYF. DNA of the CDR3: TGTGCCAGCAGCCCCGTCACCGCCCCGAGTGCGGGGGAGCAGTACTTC.

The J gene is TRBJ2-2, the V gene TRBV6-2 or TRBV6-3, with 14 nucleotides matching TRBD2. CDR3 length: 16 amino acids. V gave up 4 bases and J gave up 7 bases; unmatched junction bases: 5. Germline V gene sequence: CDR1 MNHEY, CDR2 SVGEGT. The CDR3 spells CASSSGTSGRNGELFF. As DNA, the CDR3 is TGTGCCAGCAGTTCTGGGACTAGCGGGAGAAACGGGGAGCTGTTTTTT.

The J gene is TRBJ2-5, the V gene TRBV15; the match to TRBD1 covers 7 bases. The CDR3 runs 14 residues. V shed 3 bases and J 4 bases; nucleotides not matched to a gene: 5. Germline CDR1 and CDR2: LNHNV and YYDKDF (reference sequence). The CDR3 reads CATSSPTGIETQYF. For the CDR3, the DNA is TGTGCCACCAGCAGCCCGACAGGGATAGAGACCCAGTACTTC.

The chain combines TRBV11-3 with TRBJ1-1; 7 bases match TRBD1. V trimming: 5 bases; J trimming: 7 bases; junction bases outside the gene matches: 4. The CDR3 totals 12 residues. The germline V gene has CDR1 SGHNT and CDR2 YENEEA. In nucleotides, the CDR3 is TGTGCCAGCAGCACTAGACAGGGTGAAGCTTTCTTT. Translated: CASSTRQGEAFF. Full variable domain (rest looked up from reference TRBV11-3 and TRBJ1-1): EAGVVQSPRYKIIEKKQPVAFWCNPISGHNTLYWYLQNLGQGPELLIRYENEEAVDDSQLPKDRFSAERLKGVDSTLKIQPAELGDSAVYLCASSTRQGEAFFGQGTRLTVV.

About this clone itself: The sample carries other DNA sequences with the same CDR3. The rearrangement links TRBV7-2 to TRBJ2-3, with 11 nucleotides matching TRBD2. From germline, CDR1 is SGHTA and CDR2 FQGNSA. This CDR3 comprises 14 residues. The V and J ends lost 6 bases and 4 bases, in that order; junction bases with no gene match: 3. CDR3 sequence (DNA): TGTGCCAGCAGTGTAGCGGGGGGGCCAGATACGCAGTATTTT. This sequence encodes CASSVAGGPDTQYF.

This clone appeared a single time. For the CDR3, the DNA is TGTGCCAGCAGTCGGACAGGGGGCGGCTATGGCTACACCTTC. Translation gives CASSRTGGGYGYTF. This chain connects TRBV28 to TRBJ1-2; 11 nucleotides match TRBD1. The germline V gene encodes CDR1 MDHEN and CDR2 SYDVKM. With V trimmed by 5 bases and J by 4 bases, 3 bases remained unmatched. This CDR3 region has 14 residues.

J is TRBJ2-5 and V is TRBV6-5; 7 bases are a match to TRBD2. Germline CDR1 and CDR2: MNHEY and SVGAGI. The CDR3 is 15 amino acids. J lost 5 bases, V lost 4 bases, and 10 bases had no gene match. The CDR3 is CASSFRDYLAETQYF. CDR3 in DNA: TGTGCCAGCAGTTTCCGGGACTACCTGGCGGAGACCCAGTACTTC.